This T cell receptor (beta chain) derives from a study of CD4 T cells in relation to SARS-CoV-2 and coronaviruses. Before the COVID-19 pandemic, during about 2011-2019, CD4+ T cells were taken from unexposed donors. The table came from immunoSEQ multiplex PCR; TCRdb's copy has only in-frame clones and leaves some out. Among just under 65,000 clones, about 94% were seen once, and the ten largest hold about 0.14%. Germline values: CDR1 SGHRS, CDR2 YFSETQ. There are 15 residues in the CDR3. V trimming: 3 bases; J trimming: 2 bases; junction bases outside the gene matches: 4. The receptor's source is a human donor in good health. J is TRBJ2-5 and V is TRBV5-1; 10 bases are a match to TRBD2. The sample was naive CD4+ T cells from PBMCs. Subset denoted: naive CD4+ T cells isolated by negative enrichment. The CDR3 DNA sequence: TGCGCCAGCAGCTCTAGCGGGAGCGGACAAGAGACCCAGTACTTC. Translation: CASSSSGSGQETQYF.